These 9 T cell receptor beta chains share one sample of origin, sequenced in a study of blood T cells in healthy people across ages. It was with a sample-barcoded 5' primer and a J-beta primer mix that a second PCR of roughly 7 to 12 cycles was run. TCRdb used MiXCR to reprocess the 5' RACE reads, holding one entry per CDR3 protein. The data show under 850,000 distinct CDR3 sequences, 30% to 45% seen once. The sample was blood. The receptors shown here come from a man younger than 35 in good health.

This clonotype was seen ten or more times. This chain connects TRBV6-6 to TRBJ2-7; D is perhaps TRBD1 (6 bases). Between the trimmed V and J ends, which lost 2 bases and 6 bases, there was a span of 8 bases. This CDR3 region has 12 residues. Germline V CDR1 and CDR2: MNHNY, SVGAGI (reference sequence). For the CDR3, the DNA is TGTGCCAGCAGTTACGGGACATCCGAGCAGTACTTC. Residues: CASSYGTSEQYF.

The rearrangement joins TRBV20-1 to TRBJ1-1, with 8 bases matching TRBD1. The CDR3 length is 14 residues. Germline V gene lookup returns CDR1 DFQATT and CDR2 SNEGSKA (reference sequence). Trimming at V came to 2 bases and at J to 0 bases, leaving 2 bases not matched to a gene. CDR3 bases: TGCAGTGCTAGACAGGGGGCAGTGAACACTGAAGCTTTCTTT. Translation: CSARQGAVNTEAFF.

This clonotype was detected a few times. J is TRBJ1-5 and V is TRBV7-8, with D unclear. Per germline, CDR1 SGHVS and CDR2 FQNEAQ. The CDR3 consists of 15 residues. V gave up 5 bases and J gave up 0 bases, with 11 bases separating them. The DNA of the CDR3 is TGTGCCAGCAGCATGACACGGTATAGCAATCAGCCCCAGCATTTT. It is translated as CASSMTRYSNQPQHF.

The chain combines TRBV20-1 with TRBJ1-4; D not certain. V lost 1 base and J 4 bases, leaving 7 bases between the germline ends. CDR1 is DFQATT and CDR2 is SNEGSKA in the germline V gene (reference sequence). The length of the CDR3 is 13 residues. The chain's CDR3 is CSARGQLNEKLFF. Here the CDR3 DNA reads TGCAGTGCTAGAGGGCAGCTTAATGAAAAACTGTTTTTT.

Points on this clonotype: Its ends do not fully match the called genes, so a read error is possible. The chain uses TRBV12-3 or TRBV12-4 and TRBJ2-6; D call uncertain. This CDR3 has 16 amino acids. CDR3 region: CAGSLDQPSGANVLTF. The CDR3 DNA reads TGTGCCGGCAGTTTAGATCAGCCCTCTGGGGCCAACGTCCTGACTTTC.

Only a few counts were recorded for this clonotype. J is TRBJ2-2 and V is TRBV27; D possibly matches TRBD1 or TRBD2 (5 bases each). The CDR3 length is 14 residues. Deletions cut 8 bases from V and 5 bases from J, with 15 bases between. Germline V lookup: CDR1 MNHEY, CDR2 SMNVEV (reference sequence). The DNA for the CDR3 is TGTGCCAGCTGGTCGGGGCGAGGGACCGGGGAGCTGTTTTTT. This gives the protein CASWSGRGTGELFF.

This clonotype came up a few times. This chain connects TRBV20-1 to TRBJ2-5; 9 bases line up with TRBD1. V dropped 2 bases and J dropped 2; count of bases not matched to a gene: 3. The V gene's germline CDR1 is DFQATT and CDR2 SNEGSKA (reference sequence). The CDR3 extends over 14 amino acids. This CDR3 is CSARFGTGQETQYF. The DNA for the CDR3 is TGCAGTGCTAGATTCGGGACAGGGCAAGAGACCCAGTACTTC.

Comment on this clonotype: Mismatch with germline at one junction end may stem from a read error. The chain couples TRBV3-1 to TRBJ1-5; D not certain. The CDR3 is 14 amino acids. Germline CDR1 LGHDT, CDR2 YNNKEL (reference sequence). CDR3 nucleotides: TGTACCAGCAGCCAAGATCAGATGGGCCAGCCCCAGCATTTT. Its translation is CTSSQDQMGQPQHF.

The chain joins TRBV10-3 to TRBJ2-7; no firm D call. Germline V gives CDR1 ENHRY, CDR2 SYGVKD. The CDR3 covers 12 residues. With 8 bases removed from V and 5 bases from J, the gap between germline ends came to 13 bases. The CDR3 DNA sequence: TGTGCCATCGGTCAGGTTCGGGACGAGCAGTACTTC. Translation: CAIGQVRDEQYF.